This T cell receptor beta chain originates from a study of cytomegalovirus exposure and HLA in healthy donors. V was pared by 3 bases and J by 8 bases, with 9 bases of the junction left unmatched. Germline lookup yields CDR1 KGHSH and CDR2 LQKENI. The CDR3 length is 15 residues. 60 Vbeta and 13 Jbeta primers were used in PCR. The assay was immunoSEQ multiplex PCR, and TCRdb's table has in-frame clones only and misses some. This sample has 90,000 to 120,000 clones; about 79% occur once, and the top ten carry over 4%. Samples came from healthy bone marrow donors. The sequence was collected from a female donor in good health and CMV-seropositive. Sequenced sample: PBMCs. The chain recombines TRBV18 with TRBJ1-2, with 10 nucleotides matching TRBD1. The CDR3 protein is CASSPIPGTGEGYTF. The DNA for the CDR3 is TGTGCCAGCTCACCTATTCCCGGGACAGGGGAAGGCTACACCTTC.